Presented here are 15 T cell receptor beta chains from one specimen sequenced in a study of blood T cells in healthy people across ages. For the second PCR, which ran for 7 to 11 cycles, a sample-barcoded 5' primer and a J-beta primer mix were used. TCRdb processed the 5' RACE reads anew with MiXCR; each CDR3 protein has one entry. This table has approximately 690,000 distinct CDR3 sequences, less than 45% appearing once. The sequenced sample was blood. All receptors derive from a man aged 80 or over in good health.

This CDR3 reads CSASRGNYGYTF. In nucleotides, the CDR3 is TGCAGCGCCTCGCGGGGTAACTATGGCTACACCTTC. This chain joins TRBV29-1 and TRBJ1-2; no clear D gene. Trimming took 7 bases from V and 1 from J, leaving 10 bases between them. CDR1 and CDR2 from the germline V gene are SQVTM and ANQGSEA. CDR3 length: 12 amino acids. Variable domain in full (rest from reference TRBV29-1 and TRBJ1-2): SAVISQKPSRDICQRGTSLTIQCQVDSQVTMMFWYRQQPGQSLTLIATANQGSEATYESGFVIDKFPISRPNLTFSTLTVSNMSPEDSSIYLCSASRGNYGYTFGSGTRLTVV.

There are many counts of this clonotype. This chain joins TRBV20-1 and TRBJ1-5; no clear D gene. Trimming took off 0 bases at V and 3 bases at J, with 15 bases between the two ends. CDR3 size: 16 residues. The germline V gene has CDR1 DFQATT and CDR2 SNEGSKA (reference sequence). This chain's CDR3 is CSAREARMANNQPQHF. In DNA, the CDR3 is TGCAGTGCTAGAGAGGCCAGAATGGCTAACAATCAGCCCCAGCATTTT.

The chain combines TRBV3-1 with TRBJ1-2; TRBD1 might be the D (5 bases). The V gene's germline CDR1 is LGHDT and CDR2 YNNKEL (reference sequence). The CDR3 is 14 amino acids. The V and J ends lost 0 bases and 4 bases respectively, with 9 bases between them. The CDR3 protein is CASSQETVVYGYTF. In nucleotides, the CDR3 is TGTGCCAGCAGCCAAGAGACAGTAGTCTATGGCTACACCTTC.

As for this clonotype: Being one base from a much bigger clone, this may be a read error. The chain carries TRBV7-2 and TRBJ2-1, with 9 bases lining up with TRBD1. Trimming took 7 bases from V and 6 from J; bases not matched to a gene: 10. CDR3 length: 15 residues. Per germline, CDR1 SGHTA and CDR2 FQGNSA. The CDR3 DNA reads TGTGCCAGCAACACGACAGGGGGGGGCATCAATGAGCAGTTCTTC. Residues: CASNTTGGGINEQFF.

CDR3 loop: CASSELRAEQYF. CDR3 bases: TGTGCCAGCAGTGAACTGAGGGCCGAGCAGTACTTC. The rearrangement joins TRBV6-1 to TRBJ2-7; maybe TRBD2 (5 bases). Per germline, CDR1 MNHNS and CDR2 SASEGT. V shed 2 bases and J shed 6 bases, with 8 bases lying between them. This CDR3 comprises 12 residues.

This clonotype was seen a handful of times. The V and J genes are TRBV6-5 and TRBJ2-5; D assignment may be TRBD1 or TRBD2 (5 bases each). V gave up 2 bases and J gave up 1 base, with 8 bases separating them. Per the germline V gene, CDR1 is MNHEY and CDR2 is SVGAGI. The CDR3 runs to 14 residues. The CDR3 DNA is TGTGCCAGCAGTTACGTGGGGGTCCAAGAGACCCAGTACTTC. This sequence encodes CASSYVGVQETQYF.

This sequence joins TRBV24-1 and TRBJ2-1; TRBD2 matches at 16 bases. This CDR3 has 20 amino acids. The V gene's germline CDR1 is KGHDR and CDR2 SFDVKD. The junction had 10 bases not matched to a gene; V was cut back by 4 bases and J by 2 bases. CDR3 bases: TGTGCCACCAGTGACCCCGTCCGGGGACTAGCGGGGGGGCCCTACAATGAGCAGTTCTTC. It yields the protein CATSDPVRGLAGGPYNEQFF.

The chain carries TRBV20-1 and TRBJ1-5; D unclear. The CDR3 has 14 residues. Per germline, CDR1 DFQATT and CDR2 SNEGSKA (reference sequence). Trimming took off 1 base at V and 0 bases at J, with 7 bases between the two ends. CDR3: CSARAQSSNQPQHF. In nucleotides, the CDR3 is TGCAGTGCTAGAGCGCAGAGTAGCAATCAGCCCCAGCATTTT.

Concerning this clonotype itself: A much larger clone lies a single base off, so this may be a read error. The genes are TRBV7-2 and TRBJ2-1, with unresolved D. The germline gives CDR1 SGHTA, CDR2 FQGNSA. The CDR3 covers 15 residues. The CDR3 bases are TGTGCCAACAGCTTAGCTACCCGGGTCTACAATGAGCAGTTCTTC. Its protein product is CANSLATRVYNEQFF.

The rearrangement uses TRBV18 and TRBJ2-3; 9 bases fit TRBD1. With V trimmed by 5 bases and J by 6 bases, 9 bases remained unmatched. This CDR3 spans 15 amino acids. The germline V gene encodes CDR1 KGHSH and CDR2 LQKENI. The DNA of the CDR3 is TGTGCCAGCTCAACCTACAGGGGGCTAGGGGATACGCAGTATTTT. This codes for CASSTYRGLGDTQYF.

The chain employs TRBV20-1 and TRBJ1-4, with 11 bases lining up with TRBD1. The CDR3 extends over 15 amino acids. The trim removed 0 bases at V and 7 bases at J, leaving 4 bases unmatched. From germline, CDR1 is DFQATT and CDR2 SNEGSKA (reference sequence). CDR3 sequence (DNA): TGCAGTGCTAGAGATGCCGGGACAGGGGGTGAAAAACTGTTTTTT. It yields the protein CSARDAGTGGEKLFF.

This clonotype has a handful of counts. The rearrangement joins TRBV3-1 to TRBJ2-3; maybe TRBD2 (5 bases). Trimming cost V 2 bases and J 2 bases, with 14 bases left between them. This CDR3 is built from 16 residues. CDR1 LGHDT and CDR2 YNNKEL come from the germline V gene (reference sequence). The CDR3 spells CASSQRGSDNTDTQYF. CDR3 coding DNA: TGTGCCAGCAGCCAACGGGGATCAGATAACACAGATACGCAGTATTTT.

This rearrangement joins TRBV7-9 to TRBJ2-4, with TRBD2 matching 7 bases. CDR3 length: 16 amino acids. V was pared by 4 bases and J by 1 base, with 7 bases of the junction left unmatched. Germline CDR1 is SEHNR and CDR2 is FQNEAQ (reference sequence). The DNA for the CDR3 is TGTGCCAGCAGCTCCTCCCTGGGGGGGGCCAAAAACATTCAGTACTTC. Translating gives CASSSSLGGAKNIQYF.

A single count supports this clonotype. The chain has TRBV5-1 and TRBJ2-2, with 10 bases that match TRBD1. V lost 3 bases to trimming and J lost 7 bases; unmatched junction nucleotides: 6. The germline CDR1 and CDR2 sequences are SGHRS and YFSETQ. The CDR3 covers 15 residues. CDR3 nucleotides: TGCGCCAGCAGCTCCGACAGGGGGCTGGACGGGGAGCTGTTTTTT. Protein: CASSSDRGLDGELFF.

This rearrangement joins TRBV4-3 to TRBJ1-2; D uncertain. This CDR3 has 16 amino acids. Germline CDR1 is LGHNA and CDR2 is YSLEER. Trimming took 1 base from V and 2 from J, leaving 14 bases between them. DNA for the CDR3: TGCGCCAGCAGCCAAGTGCACGAAGTAACAAACTATGGCTACACCTTC. It encodes CASSQVHEVTNYGYTF.